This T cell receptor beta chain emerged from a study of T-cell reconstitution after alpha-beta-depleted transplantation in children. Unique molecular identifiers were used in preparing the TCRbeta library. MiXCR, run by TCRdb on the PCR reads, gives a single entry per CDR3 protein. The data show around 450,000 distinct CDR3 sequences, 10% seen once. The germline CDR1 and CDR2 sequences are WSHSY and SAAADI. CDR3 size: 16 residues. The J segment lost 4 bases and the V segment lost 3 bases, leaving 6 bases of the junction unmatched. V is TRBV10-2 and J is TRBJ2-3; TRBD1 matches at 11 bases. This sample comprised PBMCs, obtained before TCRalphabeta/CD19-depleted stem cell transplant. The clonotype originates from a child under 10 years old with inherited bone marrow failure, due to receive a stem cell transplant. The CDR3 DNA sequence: TGCGCCAGCAGTGAAAGGACAGGGGGCGAGTCAGATACGCAGTATTTT. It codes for CASSERTGGESDTQYF.